The entry below describes one T cell receptor (beta chain). These data are taken from a study of patients and donors after allogeneic stem cell transplantation. TCRdb processed the RT-PCR reads anew with MiXCR; each CDR3 protein has one entry. The data hold about a million distinct CDR3 sequences, with approximately 19% observed a single time. In germline, CDR1 is MGHRA, CDR2 YSYEKL. The CDR3 runs to 18 residues. V lost 4 bases to trimming and J lost 1 base, with 23 bases between them. This chain links TRBV4-1 with TRBJ2-7, with D tentatively TRBD2 (5 bases). Sequenced material: blood, either unsorted or a sorted T cell fraction (not recorded which). The TCR sequence derives from a human donor who was either an allogeneic HSCT recipient or a stem cell or donor lymphocyte infusion donor (not recorded which). It is not recorded whose cells these are; they may come from a transplant donor. The CDR3 nucleotides read TGCGCCAGCAGCCCACCCTCGGCTTTGGGAGAGGGTTCCTACGAGCAGTACTTC. Protein sequence: CASSPPSALGEGSYEQYF.